This entry lists 5 T cell receptor beta chains sequenced from one sample in a study of blood T cell repertoires in COVID-19. Assay: immunoSEQ multiplex PCR; the TCRdb copy retains only in-frame clones and omits some. The top ten hold roughly 4.7% of the sample, which has 90,000 to 110,000 clones, around 82% seen once. Sample: peripheral blood. The receptors derive from a human donor in a cohort sampled during active or convalescent COVID-19.

CDR3 protein: CATTPDRFRSPLHF. The CDR3 nucleotides read TGTGCCACCACCCCCGACAGGTTTCGTTCACCCCTCCACTTT. V is TRBV19 and J is TRBJ1-6; tentatively, D is TRBD1 (6 bases). V shed 10 bases and J shed 9 bases, with 19 bases lying between them. Germline V gene lookup returns CDR1 LNHDA and CDR2 SQIVND (reference sequence). The CDR3 loop spans 14 amino acids.

This chain uses TRBV7-3 with TRBJ2-5; a possible D gene is TRBD1 (6 bases). Germline CDR1 SGHTA, CDR2 FQGTGA. Trimming pared 4 bases from V and 7 bases from J, leaving 13 bases between. The CDR3 totals 13 residues. Written as DNA, the CDR3 is TGTGCCAGCAGCTCTACAGGGATGGCGACCCAGTACTTC. It specifies CASSSTGMATQYF.

This chain connects TRBV12-5 to TRBJ1-1, with a tentative D call TRBD1 (5 bases). Germline V gene sequence: CDR1 LGHNT, CDR2 FRNRAP. V was shortened by 4 bases and J by 6 bases, with 12 bases between the two germline ends. This CDR3 has 13 residues. As DNA, the CDR3 is TGTGCTAGTGGTTCCTCGGGGGGGGCTGAAGCTTTCTTT. Its translation is CASGSSGGAEAFF.

V is TRBV3-1 (or the pseudogene TRBV3-2) and J is TRBJ2-1; D not resolved. Trimming cost V 0 bases and J 0 bases, with 6 bases left between them. Germline values: CDR1 LGHDT, CDR2 YNNKEL (reference sequence). There are 15 residues in the CDR3. The CDR3 DNA sequence: TGTGCCAGCAGCCAAGAATCGAGCTCCTACAATGAGCAGTTCTTC. Protein product: CASSQESSSYNEQFF.

CDR3 region: CASSEVGKNIQYF. The CDR3 nucleotides read TGTGCCAGCTCCGAAGTCGGCAAAAACATTCAGTACTTC. The rearrangement joins TRBV7-2 to TRBJ2-4, with D uncertain. Trimming removed 8 bases at V and 3 bases at J, with 11 bases between. This CDR3 is 13 amino acids long. Germline V lookup: CDR1 SGHTA, CDR2 FQGNSA.